This T cell receptor beta chain comes out of a study of chemoradiotherapy in HPV16-positive cancers. The data were produced by immunoSEQ multiplex PCR, yet TCRdb's version contains in-frame clones alone and is incomplete. The sample lists 30,000 to 40,000 clones, around three quarters occurring once. Samples were taken several times over chemoradiotherapy. The CDR3 contains 14 residues. V dropped 4 bases and J dropped 8; count of bases not matched to a gene: 10. Germline assignment: CDR1 SGHRS and CDR2 YFSETQ. This receptor was taken from a human donor with HPV-associated anogenital cancer. The chain links TRBV5-1 to TRBJ1-2, with 8 bases lining up with TRBD1. The material was blood, obtained from a patient who underwent chemoradiotherapy. The CDR3 DNA reads TGCGCCAGCAGCCAAGGACAGGGCCGGGGGGGCTACACCTTC. It is translated as CASSQGQGRGGYTF.